This T cell receptor (beta chain) stems from a study of beta chain features in type 1 diabetes. Turning to the study itself: Similarity in age, gender and cell yields was seen between patients and healthy donors.

This clone has at least ten counts. Its antigen is undetermined. With 11 bases removed from V and 6 bases from J, the gap between germline ends came to 20 bases. The CDR3 is made up of 13 amino acids. Germline V gene sequence: CDR1 ENHRY, CDR2 SYGVKD. Expressed TCRB transcripts got sequenced, as all isolated RNA was reverse transcribed. Clones were read by immunoSEQ multiplex PCR, and TCRdb kept only the in-frame ones, dropping some. Seen here are 300,000 to 400,000 clones, 8.5% to 10% observed once, and the top ten hold approximately 0.6%. Overall study results and limits: In every one of the four CD4+ subsets, TCRB CDR3s were moderately but significantly shorter in Type 1 diabetes patients.

The rearrangement links TRBV10-3 to TRBJ2-7; no firm D call. This clonotype originated in a man aged 25 to 45 with type 1 diabetes. The specimen was central memory CD4+ T cells from blood. The chain's CDR3 is CALRGIEPGEQYF. The DNA of the CDR3 is TGTGCCCTCCGTGGTATAGAACCGGGCGAGCAGTACTTC.